The rows below give T cell receptor beta chains drawn from one sample of a study of blood T cell repertoires in COVID-19. Sequencing used immunoSEQ multiplex PCR; TCRdb keeps in-frame clones, though not all of them. Of 80,000 or so clones listed, 70% to 90% are singletons. The sequenced material came from peripheral blood. The receptors here all came from a human donor in a cohort sampled during active COVID-19. Each CDR3 is given with its conserved first and last residue. Each record gives: J gene, CDR3 length, V gene, clone size, D gene, CDR3 DNA, CDR3 protein. A D gene is named only where the DNA matches it firmly. Where a row states a size, it is once, few, many or the class of an expanded clone; other rows omit it.

j_call: TRBJ2-6
cdr3_length: 18
v_call: TRBV7-8
clone_size: -
d_call: -
cdr3_nt: TGTGCCAGCAGCTTAGCAGGTTTAGACTTCTCTGGGGCCAACGTCCTGACTTTC
cdr3_aa: CASSLAGLDFSGANVLTF

j_call: TRBJ2-3
cdr3_length: 15
v_call: TRBV27
clone_size: -
d_call: -
cdr3_nt: TGTGCCAGCAGGGCCCTACCGGCGGTCCCAGATACGCAGTATTTT
cdr3_aa: CASRALPAVPDTQYF

j_call: TRBJ1-5
cdr3_length: 17
v_call: TRBV4-1
clone_size: -
d_call: TRBD1
cdr3_nt: TGCGCCAGCAGCCAAGCCTTTCGACAGGGACATTATCAGCCCCAGCATTTT
cdr3_aa: CASSQAFRQGHYQPQHF

j_call: TRBJ1-5
cdr3_length: 14
v_call: TRBV2
clone_size: -
d_call: -
cdr3_nt: TGTGCCAGCACTTTCCAGGAAACCAATCAGCCCCAGCATTTT
cdr3_aa: CASTFQETNQPQHF

j_call: TRBJ1-1
cdr3_length: 13
v_call: TRBV7-2
clone_size: once
d_call: -
cdr3_nt: TGTGCCAGCAGCTTACAGTCGAACACTGAAGCTTTCTTT
cdr3_aa: CASSLQSNTEAFF

j_call: TRBJ2-7
cdr3_length: 15
v_call: TRBV18
clone_size: -
d_call: TRBD2
cdr3_nt: TGTGCCAGCTCACCGATTGGGCAGGGAGGGAACGAGCAGTACTTC
cdr3_aa: CASSPIGQGGNEQYF

j_call: TRBJ2-7
cdr3_length: 13
v_call: TRBV5-1
clone_size: once
d_call: -
cdr3_nt: TGCGCCAGCAGAAAAGGACAGCCCTACGAGCAGTACTTC
cdr3_aa: CASRKGQPYEQYF

j_call: TRBJ1-2
cdr3_length: 13
v_call: TRBV19
clone_size: -
d_call: -
cdr3_nt: TGTGCCAGTAGTCTCGAGGGTCGGAGGGGCTACACCTTC
cdr3_aa: CASSLEGRRGYTF

j_call: TRBJ1-4
cdr3_length: 15
v_call: TRBV11-2
clone_size: -
d_call: -
cdr3_nt: TGTGCCAGCAGCTTAGGGGGGGGCGCAACCGAAAAACTGTTTTTT
cdr3_aa: CASSLGGGATEKLFF

j_call: TRBJ2-1
cdr3_length: 16
v_call: TRBV24-1
clone_size: -
d_call: -
cdr3_nt: TGTGCCACCAGTGGCGGAACAGGGGGGGGACACAATGAGCAGTTCTTC
cdr3_aa: CATSGGTGGGHNEQFF

j_call: TRBJ1-2
cdr3_length: 16
v_call: TRBV28
clone_size: -
d_call: -
cdr3_nt: TGTGCCAGCAGTTCCCACTTTGGGGGCGGCCTCTATGGCTACACCTTC
cdr3_aa: CASSSHFGGGLYGYTF

j_call: TRBJ1-1
cdr3_length: 13
v_call: TRBV18
clone_size: once
d_call: -
cdr3_nt: TGTGCCAGCTCACCTGACACGAACACTGAAGCTTTCTTT
cdr3_aa: CASSPDTNTEAFF

j_call: TRBJ1-5
cdr3_length: 14
v_call: TRBV7-2
clone_size: -
d_call: TRBD1
cdr3_nt: TGTGCCAGCAGCCCGACAGGGGTCCATCAGCCCCAGCATTTT
cdr3_aa: CASSPTGVHQPQHF

j_call: TRBJ1-2
cdr3_length: 17
v_call: TRBV10-3
clone_size: -
d_call: -
cdr3_nt: TGTGCCATCAGTGAGGAGGGCGCCGTACAGGGCCCATATGGCTACACCTTC
cdr3_aa: CAISEEGAVQGPYGYTF

j_call: TRBJ2-7
cdr3_length: 17
v_call: TRBV28
clone_size: -
d_call: TRBD1
cdr3_nt: TGTGCCAGCACCCGACGACAGGGGGCTTACCCTCCGGGCGAGCAGTACTTC
cdr3_aa: CASTRRQGAYPPGEQYF

j_call: TRBJ2-4
cdr3_length: 18
v_call: TRBV2
clone_size: -
d_call: TRBD2
cdr3_nt: TGTGCCAGCAGGTTGACAGGGGGACTAGCGGGAGCCAAAAACATTCAGTACTTC
cdr3_aa: CASRLTGGLAGAKNIQYF

j_call: TRBJ1-2
cdr3_length: 10
v_call: TRBV30
clone_size: -
d_call: TRBD1
cdr3_nt: TGTGCCTGGTACAGGGGGGGCTACACCTTC
cdr3_aa: CAWYRGGYTF

j_call: TRBJ2-2
cdr3_length: 15
v_call: TRBV11-3
clone_size: -
d_call: TRBD2
cdr3_nt: TGTGCCAGCAGCTTAGTGCGGGGGGCCACCGGGGAGCTGTTTTTT
cdr3_aa: CASSLVRGATGELFF

j_call: TRBJ2-1
cdr3_length: 16
v_call: TRBV5-1
clone_size: -
d_call: TRBD2
cdr3_nt: TGCGCCAGCAGCGTTCGCGGGGGGAGCTCCTACAATGAGCAGTTCTTC
cdr3_aa: CASSVRGGSSYNEQFF

j_call: TRBJ1-5
cdr3_length: 18
v_call: TRBV6-1
clone_size: -
d_call: -
cdr3_nt: TGTGCCAGCAGTGAAGTGGACAGAAAGAGCTATAGCAATCAGCCCCAGCATTTT
cdr3_aa: CASSEVDRKSYSNQPQHF

j_call: TRBJ1-1
cdr3_length: 12
v_call: TRBV3-1/TRBV3-2
clone_size: -
d_call: -
cdr3_nt: TGTGCCAGCAGCCGCCAGGGGACTGAAGCTTTCTTT
cdr3_aa: CASSRQGTEAFF

j_call: TRBJ2-2
cdr3_length: 15
v_call: TRBV9
clone_size: -
d_call: -
cdr3_nt: TGTGCCAGCAGCGTAGACGGGGGACGCACCGGGGAGCTGTTTTTT
cdr3_aa: CASSVDGGRTGELFF

j_call: TRBJ2-1
cdr3_length: 15
v_call: TRBV4-1
clone_size: -
d_call: TRBD2
cdr3_nt: TGCGCCAGCAGCCAGTCCCCTAGCGGATACAATGAGCAGTTCTTC
cdr3_aa: CASSQSPSGYNEQFF

j_call: TRBJ2-7
cdr3_length: 14
v_call: TRBV7-9
clone_size: -
d_call: -
cdr3_nt: TGTGCCAGCAGCTTTCGCGGGATCTCGTACGAGCAGTACTTC
cdr3_aa: CASSFRGISYEQYF

j_call: TRBJ1-5
cdr3_length: 13
v_call: TRBV11-2
clone_size: -
d_call: -
cdr3_nt: TGTGCCAGCAGCCTACAGAGCAATCAGCCCCAGCATTTT
cdr3_aa: CASSLQSNQPQHF

j_call: TRBJ2-1
cdr3_length: 13
v_call: TRBV6-5
clone_size: -
d_call: -
cdr3_nt: TGTGCCATCCCTGGGACTGTATTTAATGAGCAGTTCTTC
cdr3_aa: CAIPGTVFNEQFF

j_call: TRBJ2-7
cdr3_length: 15
v_call: TRBV7-9
clone_size: -
d_call: TRBD2
cdr3_nt: TGTGCCAGCAGCTTACCGGGACTAGCGGGAGTGGTGCAGTACTTC
cdr3_aa: CASSLPGLAGVVQYF

j_call: TRBJ2-1
cdr3_length: 13
v_call: TRBV4-3
clone_size: -
d_call: -
cdr3_nt: TGCGCCAGCAGCCAAGAGTATTACAATGAGCAGTTCTTC
cdr3_aa: CASSQEYYNEQFF

j_call: TRBJ2-7
cdr3_length: 14
v_call: TRBV6-5
clone_size: -
d_call: TRBD2
cdr3_nt: TGTGCCAGCAGAAACGGGGGGGCCGCCTACGAGCAGTACTTC
cdr3_aa: CASRNGGAAYEQYF

j_call: TRBJ2-7
cdr3_length: 18
v_call: TRBV4-2
clone_size: few
d_call: TRBD2
cdr3_nt: TGTGCCAGCAGCCAAGATAATTCCTGGGGTAGCGGGTACTACGAGCAGTACTTC
cdr3_aa: CASSQDNSWGSGYYEQYF

j_call: TRBJ2-7
cdr3_length: 13
v_call: TRBV11-3
clone_size: -
d_call: TRBD1
cdr3_nt: TGTGCCAGCAGCGGGGGGACAGGGTGGGAGCAGTACTTC
cdr3_aa: CASSGGTGWEQYF

j_call: TRBJ2-1
cdr3_length: 12
v_call: TRBV19
clone_size: -
d_call: -
cdr3_nt: TGTGCCAGTACTAACAGGGAAAATGAGCAGTTCTTC
cdr3_aa: CASTNRENEQFF

j_call: TRBJ1-4
cdr3_length: 14
v_call: TRBV29-1
clone_size: once
d_call: -
cdr3_nt: TGCAGCGTCGGCCTGGGAGTGTTTAGGGAAAAACTGTTTTTT
cdr3_aa: CSVGLGVFREKLFF

j_call: TRBJ1-3
cdr3_length: 15
v_call: TRBV10-1
clone_size: -
d_call: -
cdr3_nt: TGCGCCAGCAGCCTCGACAGGACCTCTGGAAACACCATATATTTT
cdr3_aa: CASSLDRTSGNTIYF

j_call: TRBJ2-3
cdr3_length: 15
v_call: TRBV9
clone_size: -
d_call: TRBD2
cdr3_nt: TGTGCCAGCAGCCCTCGGACTAGTTGGTCAGATACGCAGTATTTT
cdr3_aa: CASSPRTSWSDTQYF

j_call: TRBJ2-3
cdr3_length: 15
v_call: TRBV9
clone_size: -
d_call: -
cdr3_nt: TGTGCCAGCAGCGTAGGGGCAGGGGTGGGGGATACGCAGTATTTT
cdr3_aa: CASSVGAGVGDTQYF

j_call: TRBJ1-4
cdr3_length: 16
v_call: TRBV3-1/TRBV3-2
clone_size: -
d_call: -
cdr3_nt: TGTGCCAGCAGCCAAGTCACGCAGTTTGCTAATGAAAAACTGTTTTTT
cdr3_aa: CASSQVTQFANEKLFF

j_call: TRBJ2-7
cdr3_length: 14
v_call: TRBV6-6
clone_size: -
d_call: -
cdr3_nt: TGTGCCAGCAGTTACTCTGCAGGGACCTACGAGCAGTACTTC
cdr3_aa: CASSYSAGTYEQYF

j_call: TRBJ2-2
cdr3_length: 15
v_call: TRBV5-4
clone_size: -
d_call: -
cdr3_nt: TGTGCCAGCAGCTTGGCCGGTCGGGACACCGGGGAGCTGTTTTTT
cdr3_aa: CASSLAGRDTGELFF

j_call: TRBJ2-7
cdr3_length: 17
v_call: TRBV7-9
clone_size: -
d_call: TRBD2
cdr3_nt: TGTGCCAGCAGCTTAGGTCTAGCGGGAGATGTATCCTACGAGCAGTACTTC
cdr3_aa: CASSLGLAGDVSYEQYF

j_call: TRBJ1-2
cdr3_length: 14
v_call: TRBV9
clone_size: -
d_call: -
cdr3_nt: TGTGCCAGCAGCGGAACAGGGTTGTTTAATGGCTACACCTTC
cdr3_aa: CASSGTGLFNGYTF

j_call: TRBJ2-7
cdr3_length: 15
v_call: TRBV27
clone_size: -
d_call: -
cdr3_nt: TGTGCCAGCAGTCTATCAATGGACAGCTCCTACGAGCAGTACTTC
cdr3_aa: CASSLSMDSSYEQYF

j_call: TRBJ2-3
cdr3_length: 17
v_call: TRBV6-2/TRBV6-3
clone_size: -
d_call: TRBD2
cdr3_nt: TGTGCCAGCAGTTACTCGTTAGCGGGGGAGTACACAGATACGCAGTATTTT
cdr3_aa: CASSYSLAGEYTDTQYF

j_call: TRBJ2-3
cdr3_length: 14
v_call: TRBV7-3
clone_size: -
d_call: TRBD2
cdr3_nt: TGTGCCAGCAGCAGCGGGAGATCCGCAGATACGCAGTATTTT
cdr3_aa: CASSSGRSADTQYF